The 14 T cell receptor beta chains reported below all come from one sample, sequenced in a study of blood T cell repertoires in COVID-19. Clones were read by immunoSEQ multiplex PCR, and TCRdb kept only the in-frame ones, dropping some. In the table there are fewer than 25,000 clones, roughly 91% of which are singletons. Sequencing was done on a sample of peripheral blood. The source is a man between 65 and 85 years old with acute or convalescent COVID-19.

This sequence joins TRBV5-5 and TRBJ2-2; TRBD2 is a possible D gene (6 bases). CDR1 is SGHKS, CDR2 YYEKEE, per germline (reference sequence). Between the trimmed V and J ends, which lost 0 bases and 0 bases, there was a span of 9 bases. The CDR3 consists of 16 residues. In nucleotides, the CDR3 is TGTGCCAGCAGCTTGGCCGGGGGTTCGAACACCGGGGAGCTGTTTTTT. Its translation: CASSLAGGSNTGELFF.

The chain couples TRBV25-1 to TRBJ2-7, with 11 bases identical to TRBD2. CDR1 is MGHDK and CDR2 is SYGVNS in the germline V gene. V shed 2 bases, J shed 2 bases, and the junction held 2 bases outside the gene matches. The CDR3 length is 15 residues. The CDR3 DNA is TGTGCCAGCAGTGAACTAGCGGGGGGAGCCTACGAGCAGTACTTC. Translating gives CASSELAGGAYEQYF.

The chain joins TRBV2 to TRBJ1-2; 8 nucleotides match TRBD1. Germline V gives CDR1 SNHLY, CDR2 FYNNEI. This CDR3 region has 14 residues. The junction had 9 bases not matched to a gene; V was cut back by 5 bases and J by 7 bases. The CDR3 sequence is CASSLRQGLPGYTF. In DNA form, the CDR3 reads TGTGCCAGCAGTTTAAGACAGGGGCTTCCTGGCTACACCTTC.

This rearrangement joins TRBV24-1 to TRBJ1-5; D is unclear. Trimming removed 3 bases from V and 4 bases from J, with 6 bases in between. Germline V gene data show CDR1 as KGHDR and CDR2 as SFDVKD. The CDR3 has 13 amino acids. The CDR3 bases are TGTGCCACCAGTGATAACTTAAATCAGCCCCAGCATTTT. Translated: CATSDNLNQPQHF.

The chain couples TRBV9 to TRBJ2-3; D might be TRBD2 (5 bases). The germline V and J ends were trimmed by 1 base and 2 bases, with 8 bases remaining between them. Looked up from germline, CDR1 is SGDLS and CDR2 is YYNGEE. The CDR3 spans 14 residues. The CDR3 nucleotides read TGTGCCAGCAGCGTAAGGACTGACACAGATACGCAGTATTTT. As protein: CASSVRTDTDTQYF.

The V and J genes are TRBV28 and TRBJ2-6; the D gene is possibly TRBD1 (5 bases). The CDR3 extends over 16 amino acids. Germline V lookup: CDR1 MDHEN, CDR2 SYDVKM. V dropped 4 bases and J dropped 3 bases, with 13 bases sitting between them. The CDR3 loop reads CASSSTGFGGANVLTF. The CDR3, as DNA: TGTGCCAGCAGTTCTACAGGTTTCGGTGGGGCCAACGTCCTGACTTTC.

In its sample, this clone was seen a few times. V gene TRBV7-9 combines with J gene TRBJ1-1, with a possible D match to TRBD1 (5 bases). This CDR3 comprises 15 residues. The V end lost 5 bases, the J end lost 3 bases, and 16 bases lay between the germline ends. Germline V gene lookup returns CDR1 SEHNR and CDR2 FQNEAQ (reference sequence). The CDR3 bases are TGTGCCAGCAGCCAAAAGGTATGGGGGGACACTGAAGCTTTCTTT. It specifies CASSQKVWGDTEAFF.

The genes are TRBV7-6 and TRBJ1-5, with a possible D match to TRBD1 (5 bases). The ends were cut back, 5 bases at V and 0 bases at J, with 20 bases in the middle. Germline lookup yields CDR1 SGHVS and CDR2 FNYEAQ. The CDR3 totals 18 residues. CDR3 nucleotide sequence: TGTGCCAGCAGCCCCCAGGCAGGGTCCGCCTATAGCAATCAGCCCCAGCATTTT. The encoded protein is CASSPQAGSAYSNQPQHF. Drawing the rest from reference TRBV7-6 and TRBJ1-5, the complete variable domain is GAGVSQSPRYKVTKRGQDVALRCDPISGHVSLYWYRQALGQGPEFLTYFNYEAQQDKSGLPNDRFSAERPEGSISTLTIQRTEQRDSAMYRCASSPQAGSAYSNQPQHFGDGTRLSIL.

The gene calls are TRBV27 and TRBJ1-1; the match to TRBD1 covers 7 bases. The CDR3 spans 14 residues. V lost 4 bases to trimming and J lost 2 bases; unmatched junction nucleotides: 4. CDR1 and CDR2 (germline): MNHEY, SMNVEV (reference sequence). The CDR3 sequence is CASSWDSFNTEAFF. The CDR3 region has the DNA TGTGCCAGCAGTTGGGACAGCTTTAACACTGAAGCTTTCTTT.

This clone was counted between two and nine times. The V call is TRBV5-4, the J call TRBJ1-2; 8 nucleotides match TRBD1. CDR1 and CDR2 from the germline V gene are SGHNT and YYREEE (reference sequence). V shed 3 bases, J shed 5 bases, and the junction held 6 bases outside the gene matches. The CDR3 loop spans 14 amino acids. CDR3 DNA: TGTGCCAGCAGCTACAGGGGGATGGGGTATGGCTACACCTTC. This sequence encodes CASSYRGMGYGYTF.

There are a few counts of this clone. The rearrangement links TRBV18 to TRBJ2-3, with TRBD2 matching 16 bases. The length of the CDR3 is 17 residues. Germline CDR1 is KGHSH and CDR2 is LQKENI. V lost 5 bases and J lost 5; bases outside the gene matches: 7. CDR3 loop: CASSTGLAGGPEDTQYF. The CDR3 DNA sequence: TGTGCCAGCTCAACGGGACTAGCGGGAGGGCCTGAAGATACGCAGTATTTT.

This chain links TRBV3-1 (or the pseudogene TRBV3-2) with TRBJ2-7; D is perhaps TRBD2 (6 bases). Germline V CDR1 and CDR2: LGHDT, YNNKEL (reference sequence). The ends were cut back, 0 bases at V and 7 bases at J, with 7 bases in the middle. This CDR3 spans 12 amino acids. The CDR3 coding sequence is TGTGCCAGCAGCCAAGATGGAGGGGAGCAGTACTTC. This gives the protein CASSQDGGEQYF.

The rearrangement uses TRBV7-9 and TRBJ2-2; weak D call: TRBD1 (6 bases). The CDR3 is made up of 15 amino acids. Germline V gives CDR1 SEHNR, CDR2 FQNEAQ (reference sequence). V lost 1 base, J lost 4 bases, and 10 bases lay in between. The CDR3 DNA reads TGTGCCAGCAGCTTAGGTCAGGGGTCCACCGGGGAGCTGTTTTTT. It specifies CASSLGQGSTGELFF.

The V gene is TRBV5-6, the J gene TRBJ1-1; D gene ambiguous. CDR1 and CDR2 from the germline V gene are SGHDT and YYEEEE. V lost 1 base and J lost 8, with 12 bases in between. This CDR3 has 13 amino acids. As DNA, the CDR3 is TGTGCCAGCAGCTTGTTTCTGGGAGGGGAAGCTTTCTTT. As protein: CASSLFLGGEAFF.